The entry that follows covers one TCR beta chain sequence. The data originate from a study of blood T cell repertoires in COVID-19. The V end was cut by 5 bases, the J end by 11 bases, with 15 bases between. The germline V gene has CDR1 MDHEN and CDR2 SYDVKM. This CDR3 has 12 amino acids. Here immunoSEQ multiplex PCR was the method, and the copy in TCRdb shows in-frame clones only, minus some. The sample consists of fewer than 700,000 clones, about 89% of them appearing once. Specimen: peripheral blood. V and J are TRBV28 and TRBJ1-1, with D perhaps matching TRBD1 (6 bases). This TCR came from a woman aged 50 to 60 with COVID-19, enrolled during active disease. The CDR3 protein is CASSPAGGRAFF. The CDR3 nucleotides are TGTGCCAGCAGTCCCGCGGGGGGGCGGGCTTTCTTT.